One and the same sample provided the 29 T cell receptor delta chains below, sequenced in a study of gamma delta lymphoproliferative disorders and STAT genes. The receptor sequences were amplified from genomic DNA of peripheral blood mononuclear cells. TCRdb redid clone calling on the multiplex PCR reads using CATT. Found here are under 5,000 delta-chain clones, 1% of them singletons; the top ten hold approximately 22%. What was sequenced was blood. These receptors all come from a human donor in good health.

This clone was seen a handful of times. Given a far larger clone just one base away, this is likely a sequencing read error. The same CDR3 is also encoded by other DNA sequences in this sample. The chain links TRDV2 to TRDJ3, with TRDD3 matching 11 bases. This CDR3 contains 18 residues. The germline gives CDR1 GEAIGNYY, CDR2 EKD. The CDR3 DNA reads TGTGCCTGTGACATGGGGGATACGTACTCCTGGGATACCCGACAGATGTTTTTC. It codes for CACDMGDTYSWDTRQMFF.

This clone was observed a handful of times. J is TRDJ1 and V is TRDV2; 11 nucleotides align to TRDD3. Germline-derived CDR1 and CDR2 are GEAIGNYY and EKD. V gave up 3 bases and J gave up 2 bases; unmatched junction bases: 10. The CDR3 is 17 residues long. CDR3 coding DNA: TGTGCCTGTGACGCCCTACTGGGGGATAAAAGGACCGATAAACTCATCTTT. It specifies CACDALLGDKRTDKLIF.

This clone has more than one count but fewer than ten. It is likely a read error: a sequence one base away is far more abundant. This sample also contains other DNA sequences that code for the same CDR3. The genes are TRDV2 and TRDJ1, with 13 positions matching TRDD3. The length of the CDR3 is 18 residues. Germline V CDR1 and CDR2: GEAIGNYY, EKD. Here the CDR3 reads CACDPIWTGGYDTDKLIF. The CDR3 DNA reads TGTGCCTGTGACCCCATCTGGACTGGGGGATACGACACCGATAAACTCATCTTC.

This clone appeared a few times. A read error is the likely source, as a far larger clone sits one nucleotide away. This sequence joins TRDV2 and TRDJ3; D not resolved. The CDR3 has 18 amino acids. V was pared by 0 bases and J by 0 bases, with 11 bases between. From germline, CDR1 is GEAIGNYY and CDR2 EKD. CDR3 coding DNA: TGTGCCTGTGACACCGCGGAGGTCAGCTCCTGGGACACCCGACAGATGTTTTTC. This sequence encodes CACDTAEVSSWDTRQMFF.

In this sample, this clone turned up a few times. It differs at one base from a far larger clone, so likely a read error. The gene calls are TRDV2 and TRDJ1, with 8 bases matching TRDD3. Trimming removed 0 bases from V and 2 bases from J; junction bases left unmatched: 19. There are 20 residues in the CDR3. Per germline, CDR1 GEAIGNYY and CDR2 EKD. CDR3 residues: CACDTATLGTGMGDTDKLIF. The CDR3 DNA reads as TGTGCCTGTGACACCGCTACCCTGGGGACGGGAATGGGGGATACCGATAAACTCATCTTT.

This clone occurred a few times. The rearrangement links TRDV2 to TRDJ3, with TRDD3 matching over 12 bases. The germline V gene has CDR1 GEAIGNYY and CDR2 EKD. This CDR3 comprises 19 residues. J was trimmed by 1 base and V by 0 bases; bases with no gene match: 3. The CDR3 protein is CACDTAGGYASWDTRQMFF. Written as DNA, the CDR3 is TGTGCCTGTGACACCGCTGGGGGATACGCGTCCTGGGACACCCGACAGATGTTTTTC.

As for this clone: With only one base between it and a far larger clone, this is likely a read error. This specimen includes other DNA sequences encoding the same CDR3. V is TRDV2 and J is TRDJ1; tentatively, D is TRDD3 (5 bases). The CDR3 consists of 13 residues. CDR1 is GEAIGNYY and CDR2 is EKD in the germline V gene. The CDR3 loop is CACDSLGTDKLIF. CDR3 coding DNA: TGTGCCTGCGACAGCCTGGGCACCGATAAACTCATCTTT.

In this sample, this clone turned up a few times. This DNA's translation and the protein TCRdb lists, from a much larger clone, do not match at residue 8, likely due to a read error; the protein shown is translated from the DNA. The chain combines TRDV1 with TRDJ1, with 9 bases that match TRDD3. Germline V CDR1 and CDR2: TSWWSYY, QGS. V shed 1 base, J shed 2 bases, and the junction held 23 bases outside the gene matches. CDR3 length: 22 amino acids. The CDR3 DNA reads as TGTGCTCTTGGGGAACCTACTGTGCTACGGCCCTGGGGGATCCGCCTTACCGATAAACTCATCTTT. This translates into CALGEPTVLRPWGIRLTDKLIF.

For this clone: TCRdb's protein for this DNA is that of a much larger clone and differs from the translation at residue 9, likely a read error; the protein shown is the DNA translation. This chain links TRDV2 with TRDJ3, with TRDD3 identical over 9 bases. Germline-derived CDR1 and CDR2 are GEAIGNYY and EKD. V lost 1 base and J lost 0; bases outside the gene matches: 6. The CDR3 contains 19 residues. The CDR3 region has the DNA TGTGCCTGTGACACGGGGGGATACAGCAGCTCCTGGGACACCCGACAGATGTTTTTC. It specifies CACDTGGYSSSWDTRQMFF.

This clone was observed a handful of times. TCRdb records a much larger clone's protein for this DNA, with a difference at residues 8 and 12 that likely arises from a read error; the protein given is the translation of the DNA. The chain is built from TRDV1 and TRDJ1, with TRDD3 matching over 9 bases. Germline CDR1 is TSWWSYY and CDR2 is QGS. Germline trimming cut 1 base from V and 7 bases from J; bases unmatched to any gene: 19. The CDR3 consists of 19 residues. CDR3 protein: CALGEPTHAGGFRLGKLIF. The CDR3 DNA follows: TGTGCTCTTGGGGAACCCACCCACGCTGGGGGATTCAGGTTAGGTAAACTCATCTTT.

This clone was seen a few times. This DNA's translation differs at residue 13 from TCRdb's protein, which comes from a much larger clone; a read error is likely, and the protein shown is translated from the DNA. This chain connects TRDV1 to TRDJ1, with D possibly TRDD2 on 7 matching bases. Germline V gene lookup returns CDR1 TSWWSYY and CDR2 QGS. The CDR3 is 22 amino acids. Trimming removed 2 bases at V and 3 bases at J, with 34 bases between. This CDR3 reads CALGEIPVGAFLHLLGSDKLIF. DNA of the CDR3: TGTGCTCTTGGGGAAATTCCGGTGGGAGCCTTCCTCCACCTACTGGGTTCCGATAAACTCATCTTT.

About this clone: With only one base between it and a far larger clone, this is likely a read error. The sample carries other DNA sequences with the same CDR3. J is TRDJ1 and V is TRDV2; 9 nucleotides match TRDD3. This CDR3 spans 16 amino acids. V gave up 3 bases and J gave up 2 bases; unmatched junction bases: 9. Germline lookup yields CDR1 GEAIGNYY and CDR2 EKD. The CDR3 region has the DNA TGTGCCTGTGACGAGGTAAGGGGGATACTGACCGATAAACTCATCTTT. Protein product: CACDEVRGILTDKLIF.

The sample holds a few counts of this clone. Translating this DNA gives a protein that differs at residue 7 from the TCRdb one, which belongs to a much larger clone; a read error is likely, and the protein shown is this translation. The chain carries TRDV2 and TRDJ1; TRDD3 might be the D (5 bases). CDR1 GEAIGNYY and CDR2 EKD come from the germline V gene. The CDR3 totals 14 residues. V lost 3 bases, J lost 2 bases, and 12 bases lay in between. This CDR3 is CACDRLRGTDKLIF. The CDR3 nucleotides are TGTGCCTGTGACCGACTGAGGGGGACCGATAAACTCATCTTT.

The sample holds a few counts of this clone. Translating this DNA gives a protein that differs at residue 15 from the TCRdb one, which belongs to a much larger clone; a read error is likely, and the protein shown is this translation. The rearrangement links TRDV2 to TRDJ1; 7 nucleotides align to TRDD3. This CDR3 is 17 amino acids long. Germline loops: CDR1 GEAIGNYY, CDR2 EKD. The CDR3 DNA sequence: TGTGCCTGTGACGCCTTAACGAGGGATACTCACACCGATAAATTCATCTTT. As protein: CACDALTRDTHTDKFIF.

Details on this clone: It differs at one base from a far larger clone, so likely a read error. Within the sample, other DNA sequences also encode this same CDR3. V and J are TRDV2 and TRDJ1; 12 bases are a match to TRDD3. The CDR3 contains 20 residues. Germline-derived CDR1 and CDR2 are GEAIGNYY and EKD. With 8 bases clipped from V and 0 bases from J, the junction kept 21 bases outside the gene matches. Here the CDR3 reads CASYSLGDTRRRYDTDKLIF. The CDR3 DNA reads TGTGCCTCCTACTCGCTGGGGGATACGCGTCGTAGATATGACACCGATAAACTCATCTTT.

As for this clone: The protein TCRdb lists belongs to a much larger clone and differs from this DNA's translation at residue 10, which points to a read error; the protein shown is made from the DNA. CDR3 in amino acids: CACDTGGTTEGYSWDTRQMFF. CDR3 sequence (DNA): TGTGCCTGTGACACCGGAGGAACTACTGAGGGATACTCCTGGGACACCCGACAGATGTTTTTC. V is TRDV2 and J is TRDJ3, with a possible D match to TRDD3 (6 bases). Germline V gene lookup returns CDR1 GEAIGNYY and CDR2 EKD. Trimming took off 0 bases at V and 0 bases at J, with 20 bases between the two ends. The CDR3 covers 21 residues.

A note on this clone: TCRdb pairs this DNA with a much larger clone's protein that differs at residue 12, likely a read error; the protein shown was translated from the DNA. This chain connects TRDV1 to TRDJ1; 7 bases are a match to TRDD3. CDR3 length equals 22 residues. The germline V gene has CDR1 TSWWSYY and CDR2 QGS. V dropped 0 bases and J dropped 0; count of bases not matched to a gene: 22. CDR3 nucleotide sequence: TGTGCTCTTGGGGAACTCGCTCCCTACTGGGGATTCAAGGGGGCCTACACCGATAAACTCATCTTT. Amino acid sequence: CALGELAPYWGFKGAYTDKLIF.

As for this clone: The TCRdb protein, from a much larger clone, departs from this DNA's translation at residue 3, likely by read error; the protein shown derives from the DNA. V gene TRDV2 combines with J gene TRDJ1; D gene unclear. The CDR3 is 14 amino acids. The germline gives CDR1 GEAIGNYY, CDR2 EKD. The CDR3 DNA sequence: TGTGCCCGTGACGCCCTTACTGAAGCCGATAAGCTCATCTTT. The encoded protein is CARDALTEADKLIF.

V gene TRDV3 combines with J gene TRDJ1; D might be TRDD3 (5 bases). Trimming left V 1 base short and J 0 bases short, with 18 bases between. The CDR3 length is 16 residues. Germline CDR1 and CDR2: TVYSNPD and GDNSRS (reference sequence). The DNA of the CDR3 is TGTGCCTTTATTTACGGGGACCCTCGCGACACCGATAAACTCATCTTT. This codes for CAFIYGDPRDTDKLIF.

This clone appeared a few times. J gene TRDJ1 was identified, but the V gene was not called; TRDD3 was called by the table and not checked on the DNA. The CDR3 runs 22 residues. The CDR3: CASLCLPILGDNGSGSVGKLIF. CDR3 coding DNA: TGTGCTTCATTGTGCCTTCCTATCTTGGGGGATAATGGGAGTGGGTCTGTGGGGAAACTCATCTTT.

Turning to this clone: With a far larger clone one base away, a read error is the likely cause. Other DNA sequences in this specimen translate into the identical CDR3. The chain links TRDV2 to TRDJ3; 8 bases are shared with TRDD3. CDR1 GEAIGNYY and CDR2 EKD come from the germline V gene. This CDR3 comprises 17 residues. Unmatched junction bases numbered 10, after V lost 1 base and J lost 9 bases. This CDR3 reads CACDTLGDRNSTRQMFF. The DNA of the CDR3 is TGTGCCTGTGACACTTTGGGGGATCGGAATAGCACCCGACAGATGTTTTTC.

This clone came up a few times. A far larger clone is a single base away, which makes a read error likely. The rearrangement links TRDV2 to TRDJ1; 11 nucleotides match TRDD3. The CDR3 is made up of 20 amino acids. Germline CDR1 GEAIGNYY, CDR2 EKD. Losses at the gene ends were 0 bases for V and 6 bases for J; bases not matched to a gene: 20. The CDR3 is CACDTVGSPDLLGDRHKLIF. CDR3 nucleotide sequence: TGTGCCTGTGACACCGTCGGATCCCCAGATTTACTGGGGGATAGACATAAACTCATCTTT.

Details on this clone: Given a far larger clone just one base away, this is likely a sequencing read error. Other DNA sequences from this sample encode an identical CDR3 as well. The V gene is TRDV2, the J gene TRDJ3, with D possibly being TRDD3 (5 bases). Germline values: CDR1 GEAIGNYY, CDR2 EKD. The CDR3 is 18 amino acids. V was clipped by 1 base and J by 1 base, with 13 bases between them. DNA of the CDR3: TGTGCCTGTGACACGGCCGGGGAGAGATCCTGGGACACCCGACAGATGTTTTTC. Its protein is CACDTAGERSWDTRQMFF.

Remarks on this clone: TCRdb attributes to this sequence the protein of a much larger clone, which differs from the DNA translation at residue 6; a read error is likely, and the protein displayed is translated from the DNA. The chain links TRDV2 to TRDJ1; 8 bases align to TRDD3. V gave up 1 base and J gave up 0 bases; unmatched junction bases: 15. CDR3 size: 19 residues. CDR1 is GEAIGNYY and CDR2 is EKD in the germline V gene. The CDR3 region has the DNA TGTGCCTGTGACACAGTATTCGCTGGGGGACAGCGGTACACCGATAAACTCATCTTT. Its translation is CACDTVFAGGQRYTDKLIF.

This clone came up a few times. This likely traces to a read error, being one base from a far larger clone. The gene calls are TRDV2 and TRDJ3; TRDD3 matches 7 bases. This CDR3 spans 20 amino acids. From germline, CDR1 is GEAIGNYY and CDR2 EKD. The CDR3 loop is CACAPVGEPKSSWDTRQVFF. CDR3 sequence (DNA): TGTGCCTGTGCCCCAGTGGGGGAGCCAAAAAGCTCCTGGGACACCCGACAGGTGTTTTTC.

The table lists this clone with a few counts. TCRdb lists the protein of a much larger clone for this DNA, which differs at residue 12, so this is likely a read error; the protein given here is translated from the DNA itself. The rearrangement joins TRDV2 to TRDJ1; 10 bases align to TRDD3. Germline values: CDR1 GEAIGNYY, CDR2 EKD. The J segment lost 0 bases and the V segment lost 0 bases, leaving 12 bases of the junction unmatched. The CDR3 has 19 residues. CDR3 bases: TGTGCCTGTGACACCATTTCTACTGGGGGATCCCCGTACACCGATAAACTCATCTTT. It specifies CACDTISTGGSPYTDKLIF.

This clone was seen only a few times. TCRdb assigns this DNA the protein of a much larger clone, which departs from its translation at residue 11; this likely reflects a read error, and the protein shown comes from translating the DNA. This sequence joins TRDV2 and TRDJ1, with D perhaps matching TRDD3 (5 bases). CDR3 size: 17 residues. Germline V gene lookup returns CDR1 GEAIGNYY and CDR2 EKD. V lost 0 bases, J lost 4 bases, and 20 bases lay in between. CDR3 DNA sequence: TGTGCCTGTGACACCCTAGTAACTGGTGAAGCGGACGATAAACTCATCTTT. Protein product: CACDTLVTGEADDKLIF.

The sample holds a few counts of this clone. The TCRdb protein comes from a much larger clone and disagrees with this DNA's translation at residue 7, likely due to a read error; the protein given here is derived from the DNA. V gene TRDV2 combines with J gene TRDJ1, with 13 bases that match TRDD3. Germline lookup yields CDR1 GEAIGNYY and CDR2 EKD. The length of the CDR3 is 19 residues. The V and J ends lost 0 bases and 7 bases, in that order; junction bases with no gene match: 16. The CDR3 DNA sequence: TGTGCCTGTGACACCTTGGCCGCACCCGCTACTGGGGGATACGTTAAACTCATCTTT. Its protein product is CACDTLAAPATGGYVKLIF.

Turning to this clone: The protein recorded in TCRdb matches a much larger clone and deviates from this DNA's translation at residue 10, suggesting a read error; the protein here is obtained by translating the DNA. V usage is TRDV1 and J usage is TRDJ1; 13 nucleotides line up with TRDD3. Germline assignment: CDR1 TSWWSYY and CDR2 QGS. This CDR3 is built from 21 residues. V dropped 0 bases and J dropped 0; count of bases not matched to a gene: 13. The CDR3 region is CALGELALRHWGIRYTDKLIF. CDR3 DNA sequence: TGTGCTCTTGGGGAACTAGCCCTCCGGCACTGGGGGATACGGTACACCGATAAACTCATCTTT.